This TCR beta chain was identified during a study of blood T cell repertoires in COVID-19. Background on the study: Material from acute and convalescent COVID-19 was sourced from the United States, Italy and Spain. In each case, the material was cDNA or gDNA derived from T cells, B-cell-depleted T cells, or PBMCs.

Germline CDR1 and CDR2: GTSNPN and SVGIG (reference sequence). Deletions cut 2 bases from V and 7 bases from J, with 15 bases between. This CDR3 comprises 15 residues. As originally analysed: For nucleated cells, counts were estimated from reference gene primer amplification. TCRdb's copy holds only in-frame clones and misses some; the assay was immunoSEQ multiplex PCR. That table furnishes V, J and clone size, whereas the DNA furnished D and trimming. The table includes under 300,000 clones, just over 85% detected once. The TCR was taken from a woman aged 25 to 39 with active or convalescent COVID-19. The rearrangement joins TRBV30 to TRBJ1-6, with D perhaps TRBD1 (6 bases). The sequencing sample was made of peripheral blood. The CDR3 is CAWSSEGGGNSPLHF. The CDR3 nucleotides are TGTGCCTGGAGTTCCGAGGGGGGAGGGAATTCACCCCTCCACTTT. Combining the CDR3 with reference TRBV30 and TRBJ1-6 gives the whole variable domain SQTIHQWPATLVQPVGSPLSLECTVEGTSNPNLYWYRQAAGRGLQLLFYSVGIGQISSEVPQNLSASRPQDRQFILSSKKLLLSDSGFYLCAWSSEGGGNSPLHFGNGTRLTVT.